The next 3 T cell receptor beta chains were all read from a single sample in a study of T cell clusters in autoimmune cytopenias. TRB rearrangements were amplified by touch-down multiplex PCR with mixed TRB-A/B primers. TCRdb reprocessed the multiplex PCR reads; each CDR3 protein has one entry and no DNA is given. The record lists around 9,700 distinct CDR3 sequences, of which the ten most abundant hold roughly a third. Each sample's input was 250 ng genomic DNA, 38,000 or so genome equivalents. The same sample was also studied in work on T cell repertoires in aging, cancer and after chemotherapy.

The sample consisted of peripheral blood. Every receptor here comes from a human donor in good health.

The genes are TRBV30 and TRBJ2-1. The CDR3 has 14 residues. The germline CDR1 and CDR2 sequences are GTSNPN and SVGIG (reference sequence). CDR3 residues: CAWSVHTSYNEQFF.

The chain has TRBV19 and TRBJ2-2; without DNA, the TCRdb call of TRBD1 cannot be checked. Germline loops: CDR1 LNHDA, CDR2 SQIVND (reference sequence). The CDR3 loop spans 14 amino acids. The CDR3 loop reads CASRRQGANGELFF.

CDR3 sequence: CASSLGNRGRAEAFF. The genes are TRBV5-4 and TRBJ1-1; TCRdb's assignment of TRBD1 cannot be checked, as there is no DNA. The CDR3 runs 15 residues. Germline V gene sequence: CDR1 SGHNT, CDR2 YYREEE (reference sequence).